These 29 T cell receptor beta chains share one sample of origin, sequenced in a study of T cells in Graves' hyperthyroidism and ophthalmopathy. It was RNA transcripts that yielded the amplified TCR beta CDR3 regions. The HTBI primer set served for first-round RT-PCR of the TCR CDR3. TCRdb itself ran the multiplex PCR reads through MiXCR, one entry per CDR3 protein. The data contain 560,000 or so distinct CDR3 sequences, just under 20% of them singletons. Sequencing was done on a sample of blood. Receptor source: a man aged 40-49 years with Graves' ophthalmopathy.

A few counts support this clonotype. V gene TRBV20-1 combines with J gene TRBJ2-3, with a tentative D call TRBD1 (6 bases). The V end was cut by 5 bases, the J end by 4 bases, with 16 bases between. Germline CDR1 is DFQATT and CDR2 is SNEGSKA (reference sequence). The CDR3 is made up of 14 amino acids. The CDR3 loop is CSAQDSLLSDTQYF. CDR3 nucleotide sequence: TGCAGTGCTCAGGACAGTCTTCTATCAGATACGCAGTATTTT.

The V call is TRBV29-1, the J call TRBJ2-3; D gene ambiguous. The CDR3 spans 13 residues. CDR1 and CDR2 (germline): SQVTM, ANQGSEA. Trimming took off 5 bases at V and 3 bases at J, with 12 bases between the two ends. The CDR3 region is CSVLGQWTDTQYF. The CDR3 nucleotides read TGCAGCGTTCTCGGGCAGTGGACAGATACGCAGTATTTT.

This clonotype was observed a handful of times. The chain joins TRBV19 to TRBJ2-7; no clear D gene. The CDR3 covers 14 residues. V was clipped by 3 bases and J by 6 bases, with 15 bases between them. Germline V gene sequence: CDR1 LNHDA, CDR2 SQIVND (reference sequence). The CDR3 sequence is CASSIDVEWSEQYF. DNA for the CDR3: TGTGCCAGTAGTATTGATGTAGAGTGGAGCGAGCAGTACTTC.

The table lists this clonotype with a few counts. The rearrangement uses TRBV4-3 and TRBJ1-3; D possibly corresponds to TRBD1 (6 bases). CDR1 LGHNA and CDR2 YSLEER come from the germline V gene. Trimming left V 0 bases short and J 0 bases short, with 12 bases between. The CDR3 loop spans 17 amino acids. This CDR3 is CASSQELRTASGNTIYF. The DNA for the CDR3 is TGCGCCAGCAGCCAAGAGCTTCGGACAGCCTCTGGAAACACCATATATTTT.

The sample holds many counts of this clonotype. The chain recombines TRBV9 with TRBJ1-1, with D perhaps TRBD1 (6 bases). The CDR3 contains 16 residues. Trimming removed 3 bases at V and 0 bases at J, with 15 bases between. The germline gives CDR1 SGDLS, CDR2 YYNGEE. The CDR3: CASSGGGSGMNTEAFF. Written as DNA, the CDR3 is TGTGCCAGCAGCGGAGGGGGGAGTGGGATGAACACTGAAGCTTTCTTT.

J is TRBJ2-5 and V is TRBV4-1; 9 bases align to TRBD1. The CDR3 spans 14 residues. Per the germline V gene, CDR1 is MGHRA and CDR2 is YSYEKL. Germline trimming cut 3 bases from V and 5 bases from J; bases unmatched to any gene: 4. CDR3 in amino acids: CASSQGQGTETQYF. The CDR3 DNA sequence: TGCGCCAGCAGCCAGGGACAGGGAACGGAGACCCAGTACTTC.

The V gene is TRBV5-1, the J gene TRBJ2-5; 9 bases are a match to TRBD1. Trimming took 2 bases from V and 4 from J; bases not matched to a gene: 6. The CDR3 extends over 15 amino acids. Germline V gene sequence: CDR1 SGHRS, CDR2 YFSETQ. The CDR3, as DNA: TGCGCCAGCAGCTTCCGACAGGGGGGGGGAGAGACCCAGTACTTC. This encodes CASSFRQGGGETQYF.

The chain carries TRBV12-3 or TRBV12-4 and TRBJ2-3; D is unresolved. Trimming took 3 bases from V and 2 from J, leaving 9 bases between them. This CDR3 region has 14 residues. The CDR3 here is CASSFDGSTDTQYF. The CDR3 nucleotides read TGTGCCAGCAGTTTTGACGGCTCCACAGATACGCAGTATTTT.

The sample holds many counts of this clonotype. The V call is TRBV2, the J call TRBJ2-1, with 9 bases that match TRBD2. Germline-derived CDR1 and CDR2 are SNHLY and FYNNEI. The CDR3 has 18 residues. J lost 5 bases, V lost 0 bases, and 11 bases had no gene match. Written as DNA, the CDR3 is TGTGCCAGCAGTGAAGCAGCATTAGCGGGGGTGGGGGACAATGAGCAGTTCTTC. Translation gives CASSEAALAGVGDNEQFF. Variable domain in full (rest from reference TRBV2 and TRBJ2-1): EPEVTQTPSHQVTQMGQEVILRCVPISNHLYFYWYRQILGQKVEFLVSFYNNEISEKSEIFDDQFSVERPDGSNFTLKIRSTKLEDSAMYFCASSEAALAGVGDNEQFFGPGTRLTVL.

A remark on this clonotype: With a much larger clone just one base away, this may be a read error. This chain links TRBV20-1 with TRBJ2-7; 9 nucleotides line up with TRBD2. The germline V gene encodes CDR1 DFQATT and CDR2 SNEGSKA (reference sequence). The CDR3 spans 14 residues. CDR3 sequence reads: CSTRGSGGSYEQYF. CDR3 DNA sequence: TGCAGTACTAGGGGGAGCGGGGGGTCCTACGAGCAGTACTTC.

This clonotype occurred many times. This sequence joins TRBV4-3 and TRBJ2-7; D gene unclear. This CDR3 contains 15 residues. The V gene's germline CDR1 is LGHNA and CDR2 YSLEER. With 0 bases removed from V and 0 bases from J, the gap between germline ends came to 9 bases. CDR3 loop: CASSQDLSRSYEQYF. DNA for the CDR3: TGCGCCAGCAGCCAAGATCTCTCCCGCTCCTACGAGCAGTACTTC.

The chain couples TRBV10-3 to TRBJ2-1; D gene ambiguous. Germline-derived CDR1 and CDR2 are ENHRY and SYGVKD. The V and J ends lost 7 bases and 2 bases respectively, with 9 bases between them. CDR3 length: 13 amino acids. Here the CDR3 reads CAINKDPYNEQFF. In nucleotides, the CDR3 is TGTGCCATCAATAAGGACCCCTACAATGAGCAGTTCTTC.

This clonotype has ten or more counts. This chain uses TRBV3-1 with TRBJ1-2; 7 bases are shared with TRBD1. The junction had 12 bases not matched to a gene; V was cut back by 5 bases and J by 3 bases. This CDR3 spans 16 amino acids. Germline loops: CDR1 LGHDT, CDR2 YNNKEL (reference sequence). Here the CDR3 reads CASSGFGQAWDYGYTF. In nucleotides, the CDR3 is TGTGCCAGCAGCGGATTTGGACAGGCTTGGGACTATGGCTACACCTTC.

This clonotype showed up just a few times. The gene calls are TRBV6-2 or TRBV6-3 and TRBJ2-5, with 7 bases aligning to TRBD2. Unmatched junction bases numbered 8, after V lost 2 bases and J lost 5 bases. Germline V gene lookup returns CDR1 MNHEY and CDR2 SVGEGT. The CDR3 consists of 15 residues. The CDR3 DNA reads as TGTGCCAGCAGTTACGGTCCCGGGGGGATGGAGACCCAGTACTTC. Residues: CASSYGPGGMETQYF.

In its sample, this clonotype was seen once. The chain has TRBV7-9 and TRBJ1-1; D is perhaps TRBD1 (6 bases). Germline V gene lookup returns CDR1 SEHNR and CDR2 FQNEAQ (reference sequence). This CDR3 is 16 amino acids long. V lost 1 base and J 3 bases, leaving 15 bases between the germline ends. CDR3 in amino acids: CASSLDRFEGDTEAFF. The CDR3 nucleotides read TGTGCCAGCAGCTTAGATAGGTTCGAGGGGGACACTGAAGCTTTCTTT.

V is TRBV6-1 and J is TRBJ1-4; 7 bases fit TRBD1. V shed 6 bases, J shed 7 bases, and the junction held 11 bases outside the gene matches. The CDR3 spans 15 residues. Germline CDR1 is MNHNS and CDR2 is SASEGT. The CDR3 DNA reads as TGTGCCAGCAGCCCCCGGGCAGGGGGGAGTGAAAAACTGTTTTTT. Its translation: CASSPRAGGSEKLFF.

This clonotype came up many times. V gene TRBV27 combines with J gene TRBJ2-5, with 9 positions matching TRBD2. This CDR3 is built from 13 residues. Germline assignment: CDR1 MNHEY and CDR2 SMNVEV (reference sequence). After removal of 5 bases from V and 3 bases from J, the junction contained 1 base not matched to a gene. CDR3 region: CASSRLAEETQYF. In DNA form, the CDR3 reads TGTGCCAGCAGTAGACTAGCGGAAGAGACCCAGTACTTC.

Ten or more counts support this clonotype. The rearrangement uses TRBV11-2 and TRBJ2-1; 7 bases map to TRBD1. Trimming took 5 bases from V and 10 from J; bases not matched to a gene: 5. The CDR3 covers 12 residues. The V gene's germline CDR1 is SGHAT and CDR2 FQNNGV. The CDR3 sequence: CASSDRDREQFF. The DNA for the CDR3 is TGTGCCAGCAGCGACCGGGACAGAGAGCAGTTCTTC.

This clonotype was counted many times. The gene calls are TRBV6-1 and TRBJ2-5; either TRBD1 or TRBD2 may supply D (6 bases each). The CDR3 covers 14 residues. Trimming removed 7 bases at V and 2 bases at J, with 14 bases between. The germline gives CDR1 MNHNS, CDR2 SASEGT. The CDR3 DNA reads TGTGCCAGCACCGAGGGGGGCTTGCAAGAGACCCAGTACTTC. The encoded protein is CASTEGGLQETQYF.

The chain is built from TRBV19 and TRBJ1-2; 9 nucleotides line up with TRBD1. V shed 5 bases, J shed 8 bases, and the junction held 12 bases outside the gene matches. Germline CDR1 is LNHDA and CDR2 is SQIVND (reference sequence). The CDR3 has 15 amino acids. The DNA for the CDR3 is TGTGCCAGTAGTTTTGGTTTCGGGACAGGGCAAGGCTACACCTTC. Amino acids: CASSFGFGTGQGYTF.

The chain is built from TRBV7-9 and TRBJ1-5; the D gene is possibly TRBD1 (5 bases). V was clipped by 0 bases and J by 0 bases, with 9 bases between them. CDR3 length: 16 amino acids. The germline CDR1 and CDR2 sequences are SEHNR and FQNEAQ (reference sequence). Here the CDR3 reads CASSLAGDHSNQPQHF. Here the CDR3 DNA reads TGTGCCAGCAGCTTAGCAGGGGATCATAGCAATCAGCCCCAGCATTTT.

This clonotype came up once. V usage is TRBV28 and J usage is TRBJ2-4; TRBD2 agrees at 9 bases. Germline assignment: CDR1 MDHEN and CDR2 SYDVKM. This CDR3 is 21 amino acids long. Germline trimming cut 1 base from V and 0 bases from J; bases unmatched to any gene: 16. For the CDR3, the DNA is TGTGCCAGCAGTTTATCACCCCTGCTCCTAGCGGGAAACATAGCCAAAAACATTCAGTACTTC. Protein: CASSLSPLLLAGNIAKNIQYF.

Ten or more counts support this clonotype. This chain links TRBV3-1 with TRBJ1-1, with D possibly TRBD1 on 5 matching bases. Trimming shortened V by 5 bases and J by 2 bases, and 15 bases separated the two germline ends. The CDR3 length is 15 residues. CDR1 and CDR2 (germline): LGHDT, YNNKEL (reference sequence). In DNA, the CDR3 is TGTGCCAGCAGCTTAGGGACGTCTAGAAACACTGAAGCTTTCTTT. Its protein product is CASSLGTSRNTEAFF.

The sample holds many counts of this clonotype. This rearrangement joins TRBV2 to TRBJ2-5; no definite D call. The V gene lost 6 bases and the J gene lost 1 base, with 15 bases spanning the gap. From germline, CDR1 is SNHLY and CDR2 FYNNEI. CDR3 length equals 15 residues. CDR3 amino acids: CASRGQVNSQETQYF. For the CDR3, the DNA is TGTGCCAGCAGAGGGCAGGTGAACTCCCAAGAGACCCAGTACTTC.

The J gene is TRBJ2-1, the V gene TRBV19; 7 nucleotides match TRBD2. This CDR3 spans 18 amino acids. Losses at the gene ends were 3 bases for V and 4 bases for J; bases not matched to a gene: 15. The germline gives CDR1 LNHDA, CDR2 SQIVND (reference sequence). The CDR3 is CASSIIRGGRGGYNEQFF. For the CDR3, the DNA is TGTGCCAGTAGTATTATTAGAGGTGGAAGGGGAGGGTACAATGAGCAGTTCTTC.

V usage is TRBV19 and J usage is TRBJ1-1, with 7 bases fitting TRBD1. Germline CDR1 is LNHDA and CDR2 is SQIVND (reference sequence). V dropped 5 bases and J dropped 1; count of bases not matched to a gene: 4. The CDR3 consists of 14 residues. For the CDR3, the DNA is TGTGCCAGTAGTCAACAGGGGAGGAACACTGAAGCTTTCTTT. It is translated as CASSQQGRNTEAFF.

In this sample, this clonotype turned up many times. The chain recombines TRBV28 with TRBJ2-7; TRBD2 aligns across 15 bases. The CDR3 runs to 18 residues. The trim removed 3 bases at V and 0 bases at J, leaving 6 bases unmatched. Germline loops: CDR1 MDHEN, CDR2 SYDVKM. The DNA of the CDR3 is TGTGCCAGCAGTTTTCCGGGACTAGCGGGAGGTCGCTCCTACGAGCAGTACTTC. As protein: CASSFPGLAGGRSYEQYF.

This clonotype was detected many times. The chain has TRBV3-1 and TRBJ2-5; no reliable D call. Trimming removed 4 bases at V and 5 bases at J, with 11 bases between. The CDR3 runs to 13 residues. Per germline, CDR1 LGHDT and CDR2 YNNKEL (reference sequence). In nucleotides, the CDR3 is TGTGCCAGCAGCCTAGTGCGGAGTGAGACCCAGTACTTC. Protein product: CASSLVRSETQYF.

This chain joins TRBV3-1 and TRBJ2-2; weak D call: TRBD2 (7 bases). The CDR3 spans 16 residues. The V gene lost 7 bases and the J gene lost 7 bases, with 22 bases spanning the gap. Per the germline V gene, CDR1 is LGHDT and CDR2 is YNNKEL (reference sequence). The CDR3: CASNWGGGKGHGELFF. The CDR3 bases are TGTGCCAGCAACTGGGGGGGCGGGAAGGGCCACGGGGAGCTGTTTTTT.